This is a list of T cell receptor beta chains from one sample in a study of blood T cell repertoires in COVID-19. Clones were read by immunoSEQ multiplex PCR, and TCRdb kept only the in-frame ones, dropping some. The sample has just over 20,000 clones; 85% to 90% are singletons. Sequencing was performed on peripheral blood. The receptors here all came from a middle-aged man with active COVID-19. Each CDR3 is given with its conserved first and last residue. Each record gives: clone size, V gene, J gene, D gene, CDR3 DNA, CDR3 protein. A D gene is named only where the DNA matches it firmly. Expanded clones are given a class, and other clones once, few, many or no size at all.

clone size: .; V gene: TRBV3-1/TRBV3-2; J gene: TRBJ1-5; D gene: .; CDR3 DNA: TGTGCCAGCAGCCAAGGACAGTTAGACAATCAGCCCCAGCATTTT; CDR3 protein: CASSQGQLDNQPQHF
clone size: .; V gene: TRBV4-1; J gene: TRBJ1-3; D gene: .; CDR3 DNA: TGCGCCAGCAGAGGGGGGGCTAGGGCGTCTGGAAACACCATATATTTT; CDR3 protein: CASRGGARASGNTIYF
clone size: .; V gene: TRBV19; J gene: TRBJ2-1; D gene: TRBD1; CDR3 DNA: TGTGCCAGTGATACAGGGGGCCCCTCCAATGAGCAGTTCTTC; CDR3 protein: CASDTGGPSNEQFF
clone size: once; V gene: TRBV7-9; J gene: TRBJ1-4; D gene: .; CDR3 DNA: TGTGCCAGCAGCACGCCGTCTACAACTAATGAAAAACTGTTTTTT; CDR3 protein: CASSTPSTTNEKLFF
clone size: .; V gene: TRBV23-1; J gene: TRBJ2-2; D gene: .; CDR3 DNA: TGCGCCAGCAGTCGACCTCCTAGGGGGAACACCGGGGAGCTGTTTTTT; CDR3 protein: CASSRPPRGNTGELFF
clone size: .; V gene: TRBV30; J gene: TRBJ2-3; D gene: TRBD2; CDR3 DNA: TGTGCCTGGAGCGTACTAGCGGGGGCCACAGATACGCAGTATTTT; CDR3 protein: CAWSVLAGATDTQYF
clone size: .; V gene: TRBV5-4; J gene: TRBJ2-5; D gene: TRBD2; CDR3 DNA: TGTGCCAGCAGCCAGGGACTAGCGGACCAAGAGACCCAGTACTTC; CDR3 protein: CASSQGLADQETQYF
clone size: few; V gene: TRBV5-4; J gene: TRBJ2-2; D gene: TRBD1; CDR3 DNA: TGTGCCAGCAGCCCCGCCGGACAGGGAAATACCGGGGAGCTGTTTTTT; CDR3 protein: CASSPAGQGNTGELFF
clone size: .; V gene: TRBV4-1; J gene: TRBJ2-5; D gene: TRBD1; CDR3 DNA: TGCGCCAGCAGCCAGGCGGGACAGGGGAGGGAGACCCAGTACTTC; CDR3 protein: CASSQAGQGRETQYF
clone size: once; V gene: TRBV12-3/TRBV12-4; J gene: TRBJ2-1; D gene: .; CDR3 DNA: TGTGCCAGCATCGAGGGGGGGGTCAATGAGCAGTTCTTC; CDR3 protein: CASIEGGVNEQFF
clone size: .; V gene: TRBV30; J gene: TRBJ1-2; D gene: .; CDR3 DNA: TGTGCCTGGAGTAGCCCTCGGTGGGGGCTGGGGTATGGCTACACCTTC; CDR3 protein: CAWSSPRWGLGYGYTF
clone size: .; V gene: TRBV23-1; J gene: TRBJ2-2; D gene: .; CDR3 DNA: TGCGCCAGCAGTCCCCCTGGCCGGGCGGGCGGGGAGCTGTTTTTT; CDR3 protein: CASSPPGRAGGELFF
clone size: .; V gene: TRBV11-2; J gene: TRBJ1-4; D gene: .; CDR3 DNA: TGTGCCAGCAGCCCAGGGGATTTAACTAATGAAAAACTGTTTTTT; CDR3 protein: CASSPGDLTNEKLFF
clone size: .; V gene: TRBV2; J gene: TRBJ1-5; D gene: TRBD1; CDR3 DNA: TGTGCCAGCAAACCCGGGACAGGGGATCAGCCCCAGCATTTT; CDR3 protein: CASKPGTGDQPQHF
clone size: .; V gene: TRBV18; J gene: TRBJ2-1; D gene: TRBD1; CDR3 DNA: TGTGCCAGCCCAAAAGCGGGACAGGGGTTCCATGAGCAGTTCTTC; CDR3 protein: CASPKAGQGFHEQFF
clone size: .; V gene: TRBV7-2; J gene: TRBJ1-5; D gene: .; CDR3 DNA: TGTGCCAGCAGCTCAGGACATATCGCTAGCAATCAGCCCCAGCATTTT; CDR3 protein: CASSSGHIASNQPQHF
clone size: .; V gene: TRBV28; J gene: TRBJ2-7; D gene: TRBD1; CDR3 DNA: TGTGCCAGCAGTCAGGGCAGGGGGCGCGTTTACGAGCAGTACTTC; CDR3 protein: CASSQGRGRVYEQYF
clone size: .; V gene: TRBV11-2; J gene: TRBJ2-5; D gene: TRBD2; CDR3 DNA: TGTGCCAGCAGTCCCCGACTAGCTTTTCAAGAGACCCAGTACTTC; CDR3 protein: CASSPRLAFQETQYF
clone size: .; V gene: TRBV11-2; J gene: TRBJ1-1; D gene: .; CDR3 DNA: TGTGCCAGCAGCTTATCCGTCGGGAACACTGAAGCTTTCTTT; CDR3 protein: CASSLSVGNTEAFF
clone size: once; V gene: TRBV6-1; J gene: TRBJ2-5; D gene: .; CDR3 DNA: TGTGCCAGCAGTGATGATGTGGGAAGGGGAGAGACCCAGTACTTC; CDR3 protein: CASSDDVGRGETQYF
clone size: .; V gene: TRBV7-8; J gene: TRBJ1-5; D gene: TRBD1; CDR3 DNA: TGTGCCAGCAGCTTAGTGGGGCAGGGGGGCCAGCCCCAGCATTTT; CDR3 protein: CASSLVGQGGQPQHF
clone size: few; V gene: TRBV27; J gene: TRBJ2-1; D gene: .; CDR3 DNA: TGTGCCAGCAGTAAGGCGGGGGCCCTATACAATGAGCAGTTCTTC; CDR3 protein: CASSKAGALYNEQFF
clone size: .; V gene: TRBV18; J gene: TRBJ2-1; D gene: TRBD1; CDR3 DNA: TGTGCCAGCTCACCTAACGGACAGGGGGGGGATGAGCAGTTCTTC; CDR3 protein: CASSPNGQGGDEQFF
clone size: .; V gene: TRBV27; J gene: TRBJ1-1; D gene: .; CDR3 DNA: TGTGCCAGCAGTCCCTTTGCAAAGGGGGTCAACACTGAAGCTTTCTTT; CDR3 protein: CASSPFAKGVNTEAFF
clone size: few; V gene: TRBV9; J gene: TRBJ1-5; D gene: .; CDR3 DNA: TGTGCCAGCAGCGTAGGCAGGGGAGAAGTTGGTCAGCCCCAGCATTTT; CDR3 protein: CASSVGRGEVGQPQHF
clone size: .; V gene: TRBV11-2; J gene: TRBJ1-6; D gene: TRBD1; CDR3 DNA: TGTGCCAGCAGCTTAGCGGCAGGGGGGATTGCACCCCTCCACTTT; CDR3 protein: CASSLAAGGIAPLHF
clone size: .; V gene: TRBV6-2/TRBV6-3; J gene: TRBJ2-5; D gene: .; CDR3 DNA: TGTGCCAGCAGTACAGGGTTAGCCCAGTACTTC; CDR3 protein: CASSTGLAQYF
clone size: .; V gene: TRBV3-1/TRBV3-2; J gene: TRBJ2-1; D gene: TRBD2; CDR3 DNA: TGTGCCAGCAGCCAAACAATACTAGCGCCGTACAATGAGCAGTTCTTC; CDR3 protein: CASSQTILAPYNEQFF
clone size: .; V gene: TRBV6-6; J gene: TRBJ1-5; D gene: TRBD1; CDR3 DNA: TGTGCCAGCAGTTCACTCCGACAGGGGGGAAATCAGCCCCAGCATTTT; CDR3 protein: CASSSLRQGGNQPQHF
clone size: .; V gene: TRBV29-1; J gene: TRBJ2-7; D gene: .; CDR3 DNA: TGCAGCCTCCGGGTGGCCGCCGAGGGCGAGCAGTACTTC; CDR3 protein: CSLRVAAEGEQYF
clone size: .; V gene: TRBV7-2; J gene: TRBJ2-1; D gene: .; CDR3 DNA: TGTGCCAGCAGCTTAAGTCCAGTATACAATGAGCAGTTCTTC; CDR3 protein: CASSLSPVYNEQFF
clone size: .; V gene: TRBV4-3; J gene: TRBJ2-3; D gene: .; CDR3 DNA: TGCGCCAGCAGCCCCGATACTGCAGATACGCAGTATTTT; CDR3 protein: CASSPDTADTQYF
clone size: .; V gene: TRBV3-1/TRBV3-2; J gene: TRBJ1-1; D gene: .; CDR3 DNA: TGTGCCAGCAGCCAAGAGTCAGGTTGGACTGAAGCTTTCTTT; CDR3 protein: CASSQESGWTEAFF
clone size: .; V gene: TRBV21-1; J gene: TRBJ1-6; D gene: .; CDR3 DNA: TGTGCCAGCAGACTAGGAGGCCCCGAACAGGGTTCGTTAAGATCACCCCTCCACTTT; CDR3 protein: CASRLGGPEQGSLRSPLHF
clone size: .; V gene: TRBV5-4; J gene: TRBJ1-4; D gene: TRBD1; CDR3 DNA: TGTGCCAGCAGCGCTGGACAGGGGTTGAAACTGTTTTTT; CDR3 protein: CASSAGQGLKLFF
clone size: few; V gene: TRBV18; J gene: TRBJ1-5; D gene: TRBD1; CDR3 DNA: TGTGCCAGCTCGCAGGGGGACAATCAGCCCCAGCATTTT; CDR3 protein: CASSQGDNQPQHF
clone size: .; V gene: TRBV6-5; J gene: TRBJ1-6; D gene: .; CDR3 DNA: TGTGCCGGGGGGAGCTCCTATAATTCACCCCTCCACTTT; CDR3 protein: CAGGSSYNSPLHF
clone size: .; V gene: TRBV14; J gene: TRBJ2-3; D gene: TRBD2; CDR3 DNA: TGTGCCAGCGCAACGGGGGGAGATACGCAGTATTTT; CDR3 protein: CASATGGDTQYF
clone size: once; V gene: TRBV5-4; J gene: TRBJ2-6; D gene: TRBD1; CDR3 DNA: TGTGCCAGCAGCTTCCCGACAGGGGGCTTTTCTGGGGCCAACGTCCTGACTTTC; CDR3 protein: CASSFPTGGFSGANVLTF
clone size: .; V gene: TRBV9; J gene: TRBJ2-7; D gene: TRBD1; CDR3 DNA: TGTGCCAGCAGCGTCGGGACAGGGAGGGGCTACGAGCAGTACTTC; CDR3 protein: CASSVGTGRGYEQYF
clone size: few; V gene: TRBV2; J gene: TRBJ2-7; D gene: .; CDR3 DNA: TGTGCCAGCAGAGGACAGAGAAGCTCCTACGAGCAGTACTTC; CDR3 protein: CASRGQRSSYEQYF
clone size: .; V gene: TRBV7-2; J gene: TRBJ1-1; D gene: TRBD1; CDR3 DNA: TGTGCCAGCAGCTTAGCCCCACAGGGGATTGAAGCTTTCTTT; CDR3 protein: CASSLAPQGIEAFF
clone size: once; V gene: TRBV5-4; J gene: TRBJ2-1; D gene: TRBD2; CDR3 DNA: TGTGCCAGCAGCTTAAGACTAGCGGGGGGGCCCAATGAGCAGTTCTTC; CDR3 protein: CASSLRLAGGPNEQFF
clone size: .; V gene: TRBV6-1; J gene: TRBJ2-7; D gene: TRBD1; CDR3 DNA: TGTGCCAGCAGTGAAAGGTACAGGGGGATCGACGAGCAGTACTTC; CDR3 protein: CASSERYRGIDEQYF
clone size: .; V gene: TRBV30; J gene: TRBJ1-2; D gene: TRBD1; CDR3 DNA: TGTGCCTGGAGTTTAAACAGGGGCGCATCTGGCTACACCTTC; CDR3 protein: CAWSLNRGASGYTF
clone size: .; V gene: TRBV30; J gene: TRBJ1-5; D gene: .; CDR3 DNA: TGTGCCTGGAGTGACCAGATCAATCAGCCCCAGCATTTT; CDR3 protein: CAWSDQINQPQHF
clone size: .; V gene: TRBV3-1/TRBV3-2; J gene: TRBJ2-7; D gene: TRBD2; CDR3 DNA: TGTGCCAGCAGCCAAGTGGGGCTAGCGGGGGACTACGAGCAGTACTTC; CDR3 protein: CASSQVGLAGDYEQYF
clone size: .; V gene: TRBV19; J gene: TRBJ1-6; D gene: .; CDR3 DNA: TGTGCCAGTAGTACTTCAGGGATTTCACCCCTCCACTTT; CDR3 protein: CASSTSGISPLHF
clone size: .; V gene: TRBV5-1; J gene: TRBJ1-1; D gene: .; CDR3 DNA: TGCGCCAGCAGCTTGCGGGCAGGGCCAAACACTGAAGCTTTCTTT; CDR3 protein: CASSLRAGPNTEAFF
clone size: .; V gene: TRBV11-3; J gene: TRBJ2-1; D gene: .; CDR3 DNA: TGTGCCAGCAGCTTAGGGGGGGACGGTTTCGATGAGCAGTTCTTC; CDR3 protein: CASSLGGDGFDEQFF